This T cell receptor beta chain was captured in a study of T cell clones after liver transplantation. The wider study: TCRbeta sequencing after a pre-transplant mixed lymphocyte reaction identified graft-donor-reactive clones, later tracked in post-transplant blood. Apart from a few HCV-positive recipients, transplants were for non-autoimmune, non-viral reasons.

Details on this clone: Its antigen is as yet unknown.

The V gene lost 5 bases and the J gene lost 0 bases, with 11 bases spanning the gap. Germline V gene sequence: CDR1 SGHVS, CDR2 FNYEAQ. The CDR3 is 15 residues long. Profiled with immunoSEQ multiplex PCR; TCRdb holds only in-frame clones, not every one. The sample shows some 110,000 clones, about nine tenths of them seen only once. Study findings and constraints: Circulating graft-donor-reactive CD4 TCRbeta sequences fell significantly post-transplant in 5 of 8 subjects. Graft donor-reactive T cells may have migrated into the graft rather than being deleted.

This chain uses TRBV7-6 with TRBJ2-1, with D possibly being TRBD2 (5 bases). This clonotype originated in a human patient who received a liver transplant. Some T cells may have originated in the graft donor. The source was CD4+ T cells from blood, collected 12 months after liver transplant. The CDR3 nucleotides read TGTGCCAGCAGCCGCGACTATAGCTCCTACAATGAGCAGTTCTTC. It specifies CASSRDYSSYNEQFF.